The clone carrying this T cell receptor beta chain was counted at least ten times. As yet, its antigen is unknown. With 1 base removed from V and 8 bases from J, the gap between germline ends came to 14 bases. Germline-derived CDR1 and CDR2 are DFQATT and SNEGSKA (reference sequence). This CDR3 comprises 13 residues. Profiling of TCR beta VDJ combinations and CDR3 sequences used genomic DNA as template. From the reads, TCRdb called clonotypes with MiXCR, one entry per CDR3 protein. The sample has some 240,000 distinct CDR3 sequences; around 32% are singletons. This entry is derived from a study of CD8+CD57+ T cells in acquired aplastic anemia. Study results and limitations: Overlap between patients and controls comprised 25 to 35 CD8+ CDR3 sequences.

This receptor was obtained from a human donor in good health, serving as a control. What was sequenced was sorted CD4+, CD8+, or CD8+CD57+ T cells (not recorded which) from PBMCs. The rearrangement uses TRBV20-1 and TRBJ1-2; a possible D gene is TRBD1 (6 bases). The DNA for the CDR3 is TGCAGTGCTAGAGTTTGGGGGGCGGGAGGCTACACCTTC. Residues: CSARVWGAGGYTF.